Below, 14 T cell receptor beta chains from the same sample are listed, as sequenced in a study of T cell repertoires in cytomegalovirus infection. One entry per CDR3 protein results from TCRdb running MiXCR on the reads. The profile shows hundreds of thousands of distinct CDR3 sequences, roughly 24% of them singletons. Source material: CD8+ T cells from PBMCs. Receptors originate from a human donor in good health (CMV status not recorded). Some clones in this sample may be carry-over from other donors' samples.

The chain has TRBV25-1 and TRBJ1-1, with D perhaps TRBD1 (5 bases). In germline, CDR1 is MGHDK, CDR2 SYGVNS. CDR3 length equals 13 residues. Trimming left V 7 bases short and J 5 bases short, with 14 bases between. CDR3 sequence (DNA): TGTGCCAGCACCGGGACTCGGAGGACTGAAGCTTTCTTT. This translates into CASTGTRRTEAFF.

A few counts support this clonotype. The chain uses TRBV20-1 and TRBJ2-5; TRBD2 might be the D (5 bases). The CDR3 covers 11 residues. Germline values: CDR1 DFQATT, CDR2 SNEGSKA (reference sequence). The V and J ends lost 2 bases and 5 bases respectively, with 6 bases between them. DNA for the CDR3: TGCAGTGCTAGATCGGGGGAGACCCAGTACTTC. Its translation is CSARSGETQYF.

The J gene is TRBJ2-3, the V gene TRBV12-3 or TRBV12-4, with 16 bases identical to TRBD2. This CDR3 contains 17 residues. J lost 3 bases, V lost 3 bases, and 3 bases had no gene match. The CDR3 loop reads CASSFGTSGGATDTQYF. The CDR3 DNA follows: TGTGCCAGCAGTTTCGGGACTAGCGGGGGGGCGACAGATACGCAGTATTTT.

The chain recombines TRBV7-3 with TRBJ1-6; 10 nucleotides line up with TRBD1. The CDR3 is 14 residues long. Per the germline V gene, CDR1 is SGHTA and CDR2 is FQGTGA. V was pared by 3 bases and J by 12 bases, with 5 bases of the junction left unmatched. DNA of the CDR3: TGTGCCAGCAGCTTCGGACAGGGGGGTTTACCCCTCCACTTT. This codes for CASSFGQGGLPLHF.

The chain links TRBV7-9 to TRBJ2-4; no reliable D call. Germline CDR1 reads SEHNR; CDR2 reads FQNEAQ (reference sequence). V lost 5 bases and J 0 bases, leaving 11 bases between the germline ends. The CDR3 is made up of 15 amino acids. CDR3 DNA: TGTGCCAGCAGCCCCTATAGGGAAGCCAAAAACATTCAGTACTTC. Protein: CASSPYREAKNIQYF. The full variable domain, with the rest looked up from reference TRBV7-9 and TRBJ2-4, is DTGVSQNPRHKITKRGQNVTFRCDPISEHNRLYWYRQTLGQGPEFLTYFQNEAQLEKSRLLSDRFSAERPKGSFSTLEIQRTEQGDSAMYLCASSPYREAKNIQYFGAGTRLSVL.

The V gene is TRBV7-9, the J gene TRBJ2-7; tentatively, D is TRBD1 or TRBD2 (6 bases each). This CDR3 has 15 residues. The V and J ends lost 5 bases and 7 bases respectively, with 21 bases between them. Germline CDR1 and CDR2: SEHNR and FQNEAQ (reference sequence). For the CDR3, the DNA is TGTGCCAGCAGCCGCGGGGACAAGCCCCTTTGGGAGCAGTACTTC. It yields the protein CASSRGDKPLWEQYF.

This clonotype was recorded many times. Here the CDR3 reads CASTLGGDTEAFF. CDR3 DNA sequence: TGTGCCAGTACCCTCGGTGGAGACACTGAAGCTTTCTTT. V gene TRBV19 combines with J gene TRBJ1-1; D not resolved. There are 13 residues in the CDR3. V was shortened by 7 bases and J by 3 bases, with 12 bases between the two germline ends. Germline-derived CDR1 and CDR2 are LNHDA and SQIVND (reference sequence). Looking up the rest from reference TRBV19 and TRBJ1-1 gives the full variable domain: DGGITQSPKYLFRKEGQNVTLSCEQNLNHDAMYWYRQDPGQGLRLIYYSQIVNDFQKGDIAEGYSVSREKKESFPLTVTSAQKNPTAFYLCASTLGGDTEAFFGQGTRLTVV.

This clonotype turned up a few times. This sequence joins TRBV27 and TRBJ1-5; no clear D gene. CDR3 length: 14 residues. Germline V gene sequence: CDR1 MNHEY, CDR2 SMNVEV (reference sequence). V was pared by 5 bases and J by 0 bases, with 8 bases between. DNA of the CDR3: TGTGCCAGCAGTCCAGGTATTAGCAATCAGCCCCAGCATTTT. This gives the protein CASSPGISNQPQHF.

This clonotype was observed at least ten times. V and J are TRBV7-2 and TRBJ2-3, with D possibly TRBD2 on 5 matching bases. CDR1 is SGHTA and CDR2 is FQGNSA in the germline V gene. Trimming removed 1 base at V and 11 bases at J, with 10 bases between. The CDR3 is 12 residues long. The CDR3 nucleotides are TGTGCCAGCAGCTTAGGCACCGGAGGGCAGTATTTT. Amino acid sequence: CASSLGTGGQYF.

The rearrangement links TRBV10-3 to TRBJ2-7; D not certain. This CDR3 is 15 amino acids long. The V gene's germline CDR1 is ENHRY and CDR2 SYGVKD. V was shortened by 2 bases and J by 3 bases, with 14 bases between the two germline ends. The CDR3 DNA reads as TGTGCCATCAGTGAGAGGCCAGACGGATTCTACGAGCAGTACGTC. Amino acid sequence: CAISERPDGFYEQYV.

The table lists this clonotype with a few counts. The chain has TRBV6-2 or TRBV6-3 and TRBJ2-7; unclear D gene. Trimming shortened V by 2 bases and J by 4 bases, and 6 bases separated the two germline ends. Germline lookup yields CDR1 MNHEY and CDR2 SVGEGT. This CDR3 region has 12 residues. This CDR3 is CASSYMGYEQYV. As DNA, the CDR3 is TGTGCCAGCAGTTACATGGGTTACGAGCAGTACGTC.

This clonotype appeared many times. This sequence joins TRBV7-2 and TRBJ2-1; D uncertain. Germline V gene sequence: CDR1 SGHTA, CDR2 FQGNSA. This CDR3 region has 14 residues. V was cut by 5 bases and J by 0 bases, with 8 bases left in between. Here the CDR3 DNA reads TGTGCCAGCAGCCCCCTCCGCTCCTACAATGAGCAGTTCTTC. The encoded protein is CASSPLRSYNEQFF.

The V and J genes are TRBV14 and TRBJ2-2; the D is unclear. Germline lookup yields CDR1 SGHDN and CDR2 FVKESK. With 0 bases removed from V and 5 bases from J, the gap between germline ends came to 13 bases. This CDR3 spans 16 amino acids. CDR3 residues: CASSQEGEFWTGELFF. The CDR3 nucleotides read TGTGCCAGCAGCCAAGAAGGAGAGTTCTGGACCGGGGAGCTGTTTTTT.

This clonotype was counted between two and nine times. The rearrangement joins TRBV2 to TRBJ2-5, with D maybe TRBD2 (5 bases). V lost 2 bases, J lost 3 bases, and 7 bases lay in between. CDR3 length equals 13 residues. Germline V gives CDR1 SNHLY, CDR2 FYNNEI. CDR3 DNA sequence: TGTGCCAGCAGTGAACGGAGGAAAGAGACCCAGTACTTC. Amino acids: CASSERRKETQYF.